What follows are 24 T cell receptor beta chains derived from one specimen sequenced in a study of blood T cell repertoires in COVID-19. Using immunoSEQ multiplex PCR, the repertoire was profiled, and TCRdb retains in-frame clones only, with some absent. The sample records 29,000 or so clones, 68% being singletons. Sequenced: peripheral blood. These receptor sequences come from a human donor in a cohort sampled during active COVID-19.

This chain links TRBV28 with TRBJ1-2; the D is unclear. Trimming cost V 5 bases and J 0 bases, with 7 bases left between them. Germline V gives CDR1 MDHEN, CDR2 SYDVKM. The CDR3 consists of 13 residues. The CDR3 sequence: CASSPFSNYGYTF. CDR3 bases: TGTGCCAGCAGTCCGTTTTCTAACTATGGCTACACCTTC.

The chain carries TRBV19 and TRBJ1-5; a weak D match, TRBD1 (5 bases). Germline V lookup: CDR1 LNHDA, CDR2 SQIVND (reference sequence). CDR3 length: 16 residues. V dropped 6 bases and J dropped 7 bases, with 22 bases sitting between them. CDR3: CASRRSGQGSRQPQHF. The CDR3 nucleotides read TGTGCCAGTAGACGTTCGGGTCAGGGTTCACGCCAGCCCCAGCATTTT.

This clone was seen a handful of times. The chain carries TRBV10-3 and TRBJ1-2; TRBD1 matches 10 bases. Germline V gene lookup returns CDR1 ENHRY and CDR2 SYGVKD. V lost 9 bases and J lost 4; bases outside the gene matches: 8. This CDR3 is 14 amino acids long. This chain's CDR3 is CAITNRDRGYGYTF. CDR3 sequence (DNA): TGTGCCATTACAAACCGGGACAGGGGCTATGGCTACACCTTC.

This clone has a single count. The genes are TRBV11-3 and TRBJ2-4, with a tentative D call TRBD2 (6 bases). The CDR3 consists of 19 residues. V was shortened by 5 bases and J by 0 bases, with 23 bases between the two germline ends. In germline, CDR1 is SGHNT, CDR2 YENEEA. The CDR3 protein is CASSGRTAGPLLAKNIQYF. The CDR3 DNA sequence: TGTGCCAGCAGCGGGAGGACCGCCGGTCCTCTGCTAGCCAAAAACATTCAGTACTTC.

V usage is TRBV7-8 and J usage is TRBJ1-1; 7 bases line up with TRBD1. The CDR3 is 13 amino acids. J gave up 0 bases and V 8 bases, and 3 bases lay outside the gene matches. Per germline, CDR1 SGHVS and CDR2 FQNEAQ. Here the CDR3 reads CASGTEMNTEAFF. The CDR3, as DNA: TGTGCCAGCGGGACAGAAATGAACACTGAAGCTTTCTTT.

This clone has only one observation. This chain links TRBV29-1 with TRBJ1-5; unclear D gene. Germline CDR1 reads SQVTM; CDR2 reads ANQGSEA. There are 12 residues in the CDR3. V lost 6 bases and J lost 6, with 12 bases in between. DNA for the CDR3: TGCAGCGTAAGGGAGGCGGGTCAGCCCCAGCATTTT. Translated: CSVREAGQPQHF.

The chain combines TRBV12-3 or TRBV12-4 with TRBJ1-1; D uncertain. The CDR3 has 13 residues. The V end was cut by 10 bases, the J end by 0 bases, with 12 bases between. This chain's CDR3 is CATRESMNTEAFF. DNA of the CDR3: TGTGCCACCCGGGAGTCCATGAACACTGAAGCTTTCTTT.

This clone turned up a few times. CDR3 sequence (DNA): TGTGCCAGCAGCTTGGGGACTGTCAGGTTCACAGATACGCAGTATTTT. This encodes CASSLGTVRFTDTQYF. The V and J genes are TRBV5-8 and TRBJ2-3; D is perhaps TRBD2 (5 bases). CDR3 length: 16 amino acids. Per the germline V gene, CDR1 is SGHTS and CDR2 is YDEGEE. Trimming took off 0 bases at V and 2 bases at J, with 13 bases between the two ends.

This chain joins TRBV5-6 and TRBJ2-7; D unresolved. The CDR3 length is 14 residues. CDR1 is SGHDT and CDR2 is YYEEEE in the germline V gene. The V end lost 4 bases, the J end lost 0 bases, and 11 bases lay between the germline ends. The CDR3 coding sequence is TGTGCCAGCAGCCCCTGGCAGGTCTCCTACGAGCAGTACTTC. Protein sequence: CASSPWQVSYEQYF.

J is TRBJ2-7 and V is TRBV6-5; 10 nucleotides match TRBD1. CDR3 length: 15 residues. The germline gives CDR1 MNHEY, CDR2 SVGAGI. Trimming at V came to 6 bases and at J to 9 bases, leaving 14 bases not matched to a gene. The CDR3 loop is CASSSAGQGQSGQYF. The CDR3 DNA sequence: TGTGCCAGCAGCTCTGCGGGACAGGGGCAGTCGGGGCAGTACTTC.

The DNA for the CDR3 is TGTGCCAGCAGCTTGGTAGGGGCTAGCAATCAGCCCCAGCATTTT. Amino acid sequence: CASSLVGASNQPQHF. The chain employs TRBV5-5 and TRBJ1-5, with TRBD1 as a possible D gene (5 bases). Trimming left V 0 bases short and J 0 bases short, with 7 bases between. Per the germline V gene, CDR1 is SGHKS and CDR2 is YYEKEE (reference sequence). The length of the CDR3 is 15 residues.

The chain employs TRBV13 and TRBJ1-2, with 12 bases identical to TRBD1. This CDR3 has 16 residues. Per the germline V gene, CDR1 is PRHDT and CDR2 is FYEKMQ (reference sequence). V was clipped by 0 bases and J by 4 bases; unmatched bases: 3. The DNA for the CDR3 is TGTGCCAGCAGCTTAGGTGGGACAGGGGGCTTCTATGGCTACACCTTC. It is translated as CASSLGGTGGFYGYTF. Supplemented by reference TRBV13 and TRBJ1-2, the full variable domain reads AAGVIQSPRHLIKEKRETATLKCYPIPRHDTVYWYQQGPGQDPQFLISFYEKMQSDKGSIPDRFSAQQFSDYHSELNMSSLELGDSALYFCASSLGGTGGFYGYTFGSGTRLTVV.

In its sample, this clone was seen a few times. The chain has TRBV24-1 and TRBJ2-3, with D maybe TRBD1 (7 bases). Germline V gene data show CDR1 as KGHDR and CDR2 as SFDVKD. V dropped 7 bases and J dropped 3 bases, with 13 bases sitting between them. The CDR3 contains 14 residues. The CDR3 region is CATREGAETDTQYF. The DNA for the CDR3 is TGTGCCACCAGGGAGGGGGCGGAGACAGATACGCAGTATTTT.

The rearrangement links TRBV25-1 to TRBJ1-1; a possible D gene is TRBD1 (6 bases). Trimming took off 2 bases at V and 1 base at J, with 14 bases between the two ends. Germline assignment: CDR1 MGHDK and CDR2 SYGVNS. The CDR3 is 16 residues long. CDR3: CASSEDQGITNTEAFF. The DNA for the CDR3 is TGTGCCAGCAGTGAAGATCAGGGGATTACGAACACTGAAGCTTTCTTT.

The rearrangement uses TRBV3-1 (or the pseudogene TRBV3-2) and TRBJ2-1; 10 bases match TRBD2. Trimming cost V 4 bases and J 7 bases; bases outside gene matches: 10. This CDR3 contains 16 residues. The V gene's germline CDR1 is LGHDT and CDR2 YNNKEL (reference sequence). DNA for the CDR3: TGTGCCAGCAGCCTATCAGCGGGAGGGCCGGGGAATGAGCAGTTCTTC. Its translation: CASSLSAGGPGNEQFF.

This sequence joins TRBV9 and TRBJ2-3; 10 bases line up with TRBD2. The CDR3 covers 14 residues. The V gene end was trimmed by 6 bases and the J gene end by 4 bases; junction bases not matched to a gene: 5. In germline, CDR1 is SGDLS, CDR2 YYNGEE. CDR3 bases: TGTGCCAGCAAAAGCGGGAGGGCCTCAGATACGCAGTATTTT. It translates to CASKSGRASDTQYF.

This chain joins TRBV19 and TRBJ2-3; 10 bases map to TRBD2. The CDR3 consists of 16 residues. J lost 4 bases, V lost 5 bases, and 9 bases had no gene match. Germline CDR1 and CDR2: LNHDA and SQIVND (reference sequence). The CDR3 DNA reads as TGTGCCAGTAGTCCCAGCGGGAGGGCCTATGCAGATACGCAGTATTTT. Residues: CASSPSGRAYADTQYF.

This clone showed up just once. The CDR3 sequence: CASSELFGTFNYGYTF. CDR3 coding DNA: TGTGCCAGCAGCGAATTGTTCGGTACCTTTAACTATGGCTACACCTTC. This sequence joins TRBV5-5 and TRBJ1-2, with no clear D. The CDR3 length is 16 residues. CDR1 and CDR2 from the germline V gene are SGHKS and YYEKEE (reference sequence). The V gene lost 4 bases and the J gene lost 1 base, with 17 bases spanning the gap. The full variable domain, with the rest looked up from reference TRBV5-5 and TRBJ1-2, is DAGVTQSPTHLIKTRGQQVTLRCSPISGHKSVSWYQQVLGQGPQFIFQYYEKEERGRGNFPDRFSARQFPNYSSELNVNALLLGDSALYLCASSELFGTFNYGYTFGSGTRLTVV.

This clone has a handful of counts. This rearrangement joins TRBV27 to TRBJ1-2; 7 bases agree with TRBD1. V was pared by 3 bases and J by 6 bases, with 4 bases of the junction left unmatched. Germline assignment: CDR1 MNHEY and CDR2 SMNVEV (reference sequence). This CDR3 has 13 residues. The CDR3 region is CASSFRQGDGYTF. DNA of the CDR3: TGTGCCAGCAGTTTTAGACAGGGCGATGGCTACACCTTC.

V gene TRBV19 combines with J gene TRBJ2-5; tentative D call: TRBD2 (6 bases). The CDR3 extends over 13 amino acids. CDR1 is LNHDA and CDR2 is SQIVND in the germline V gene (reference sequence). The germline V and J ends were trimmed by 4 bases and 5 bases, with 11 bases remaining between them. CDR3 nucleotides: TGTGCCAGTAGTAGCGGGACCACGGAGACCCAGTACTTC. Translating it yields CASSSGTTETQYF.

The V gene is TRBV25-1, the J gene TRBJ2-6; possible D gene TRBD1, 6 bases. Trimming pared 0 bases from V and 9 bases from J, leaving 18 bases between. The CDR3 extends over 17 amino acids. Germline V CDR1 and CDR2: MGHDK, SYGVNS. CDR3 region: CASSEYKGTGLGNVLTF. The CDR3, as DNA: TGTGCCAGCAGTGAATATAAGGGAACAGGGCTAGGCAACGTCCTGACTTTC.

This clone has just a few counts. CDR3 DNA sequence: TGCAGCGTTGGGACTAGCGGGAGGGGTCCCGCCTACGAGCAGTACTTC. It translates to CSVGTSGRGPAYEQYF. This chain connects TRBV29-1 to TRBJ2-7; 15 nucleotides match TRBD2. Germline assignment: CDR1 SQVTM and CDR2 ANQGSEA. With V trimmed by 4 bases and J by 2 bases, 6 bases remained unmatched. The length of the CDR3 is 16 residues.

The CDR3 DNA reads as TGTGCCAGCAGTGAAAGTGGGAGGGCCCTCAAAGAGCAGTACTTC. This sequence encodes CASSESGRALKEQYF. The rearrangement links TRBV6-1 to TRBJ2-7, with TRBD2 matching over 7 bases. Looked up from germline, CDR1 is MNHNS and CDR2 is SASEGT. The CDR3 loop spans 15 amino acids. Trimming at V came to 2 bases and at J to 7 bases, leaving 11 bases not matched to a gene.

The chain is built from TRBV16 and TRBJ2-1; TRBD2 matches 12 bases. Looked up from germline, CDR1 is KGHSY and CDR2 is FQNENV. After removal of 4 bases from V and 4 bases from J, the junction contained 5 bases not matched to a gene. The CDR3 length is 16 residues. The CDR3 protein is CASSPGLAGTYNEQFF. The CDR3 region has the DNA TGTGCCAGCAGCCCTGGACTAGCGGGGACATACAATGAGCAGTTCTTC.